This T cell receptor beta chain emerged from a study of OX40 agonist ivuxolimab in advanced cancers. Regarding the research as a whole: Ivuxolimab, which targeted the costimulatory receptor OX40 (CD134), was an agonistic, fully human IgG2 monoclonal antibody. Intravenous ivuxolimab was administered to patients every 2 weeks at six dose levels: 0.01, 0.1, 0.3, 1.5, 3 and 10 mg/kg. Of the 50 to 55 patients in dose escalation, 19 had hepatocellular carcinoma, some 15 had melanoma, 9 had renal cell carcinoma and 9 had head and neck cancer. The dose-escalation cohort was about 87% male with a mean age of about 54 years, ranging from roughly 20 to 80. Prior anti-PD-1, anti-PD-L1 or anti-CTLA-4 therapy was permitted, and approximately 39% of dose-escalation patients had received checkpoint inhibitors. Partial responses were achieved by three dose-escalation patients, of whom one had hepatocellular carcinoma and two had cutaneous melanoma. Peripheral TCRbeta sequencing was intended to test whether TCR sequence diversity was altered and clonal T-cell expansion was caused by ivuxolimab. The paper reports the monotherapy dose-escalation portion (N of about 56 patients) of the phase I ivuxolimab trial.

CDR1 is given as KGHSH and CDR2 as LQKENI, both from the germline V gene. V loses 2 bases of germline sequence and J loses 7 bases, and the interval between the two ends is 9 bases. The CDR3 covers 14 residues, taking in both the cysteine and the phenylalanine. Solely the CDR3 DNA is kept, with 42 bases framed from the first base. A few counts support this clone. Its antigen remains undetermined. No base quality information exists; no much larger clone differs at one position. Genomic DNA was extracted from sorted cells for sequencing of the TCRbeta CDR3 region. The immunoSEQ Assay was used for sequencing of TCRbeta CDR3 regions. TCRdb took this table from immuneACCESS and kept in-frame rearrangements with V and J called. Such tables lack part of the clones; where checked against another copy, unresolved V genes explain under half of the gap, and the rest is unexplained. This sample is represented by around 75,000 clones; 89% of them were singletons. Approximately 2.3% of the sample is held by the ten biggest clonotypes.

Patients with autoimmune disease history or receiving systemic immunosuppression were excluded from the trial. Peripheral blood for TCR sequencing was collected from all dose cohorts at baseline, on cycle 4 day 1, and on cycle 7 day 1. The samples were drawn from a first-in-human, open-label, multicenter phase I dose-escalation trial of ivuxolimab. Adults with locally advanced or metastatic melanoma, renal cell, hepatocellular, or head and neck squamous cell carcinoma were enrolled in the trial. Before TCR sequencing, CD4+ T cells and CD8+ T cells from peripheral blood were sorted into separate populations. Here is what the overall study found, with its caveats: Low levels of normalized T-cell clonal expansion were also seen in some nonresponding patients. On average, CD8+ T cells showed more expanded clones than CD4+ T cells after ivuxolimab. At doses of 0.1 to 3.0 mg/kg, clonal expansion of both CD4+ and CD8+ T cells in blood was seen between baseline and week 6. In the 0.1-3.0 mg/kg groups, partial responders were among the patients with the lowest normalized peripheral clonal expansion, particularly in CD8+ T cells. The antigen specificity of the clonally expanded peripheral T cells was not determined.

Sequencing was performed on CD4+ or CD8+ T cells sorted from blood, taken in a trial of the OX40 agonist ivuxolimab. This TCR derives from an adult with an advanced solid tumor such as melanoma, head and neck, liver or kidney cancer. Recombination joined TRBV18 with TRBJ1-6, with the D gene uncertain. The nucleotide sequence reads TGTGCCAGCTCACCATCCAGGTTGAATTCACCCCTCCACTTT. This translates into CASSPSRLNSPLHF.